The next 3 T cell receptor beta chains were all read from a single sample in a study of cytomegalovirus exposure and HLA in healthy donors. Both 60 Vbeta primers and 13 Jbeta primers went into the PCR. Sequencing used immunoSEQ multiplex PCR; TCRdb keeps in-frame clones, though not all of them. The table includes some 130,000 clones, around 85% detected once. Sequenced sample: PBMCs. Receptors originate from a boy aged 5-17 years in good health and CMV-seronegative.

V gene TRBV7-9 combines with J gene TRBJ2-1; 7 bases are shared with TRBD2. The CDR3 has 15 amino acids. J gave up 5 bases and V 2 bases, and 6 bases lay outside the gene matches. Germline V gene lookup returns CDR1 SEHNR and CDR2 FQNEAQ (reference sequence). The CDR3 coding sequence is TGTGCCAGCAGCTTAACCAGCGGGGTCGACAATGAGCAGTTCTTC. Translated, it gives CASSLTSGVDNEQFF. The full variable domain, rest sourced from reference TRBV7-9 and TRBJ2-1, is DTGVSQNPRHKITKRGQNVTFRCDPISEHNRLYWYRQTLGQGPEFLTYFQNEAQLEKSRLLSDRFSAERPKGSFSTLEIQRTEQGDSAMYLCASSLTSGVDNEQFFGPGTRLTVL.

This rearrangement joins TRBV13 to TRBJ2-1; TRBD2 agrees at 7 bases. Germline CDR1 PRHDT, CDR2 FYEKMQ (reference sequence). After removal of 5 bases from V and 3 bases from J, the junction contained 10 bases not matched to a gene. The CDR3 is 16 residues long. The chain's CDR3 is CASSNPSGGDYNEQFF. CDR3 bases: TGTGCCAGCAGCAACCCGTCGGGGGGAGACTACAATGAGCAGTTCTTC.

V and J are TRBV18 and TRBJ2-2, with 9 bases matching TRBD1. Germline V gene lookup returns CDR1 KGHSH and CDR2 LQKENI. The CDR3 is 17 amino acids. The ends lost 0 bases at V and 5 bases at J; junction bases unmatched: 7. The CDR3 here is CASSPPGQGVGTGELFF. CDR3 DNA sequence: TGTGCCAGCTCACCACCGGGACAGGGAGTTGGTACCGGGGAGCTGTTTTTT.